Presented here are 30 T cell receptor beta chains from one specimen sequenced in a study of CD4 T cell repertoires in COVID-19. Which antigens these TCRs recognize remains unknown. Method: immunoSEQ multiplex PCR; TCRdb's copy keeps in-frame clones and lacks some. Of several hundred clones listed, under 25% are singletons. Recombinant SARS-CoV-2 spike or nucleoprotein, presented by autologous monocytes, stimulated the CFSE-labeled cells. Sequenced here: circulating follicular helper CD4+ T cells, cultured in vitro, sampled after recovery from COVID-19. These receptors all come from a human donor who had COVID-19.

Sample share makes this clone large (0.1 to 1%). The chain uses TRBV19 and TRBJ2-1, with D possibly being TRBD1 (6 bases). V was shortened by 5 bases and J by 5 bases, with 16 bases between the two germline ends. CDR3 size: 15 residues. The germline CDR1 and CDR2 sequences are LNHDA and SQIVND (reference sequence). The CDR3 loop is CASSEVRGSDNEQFF. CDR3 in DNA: TGTGCCAGTAGTGAGGTCAGGGGAAGTGACAATGAGCAGTTCTTC.

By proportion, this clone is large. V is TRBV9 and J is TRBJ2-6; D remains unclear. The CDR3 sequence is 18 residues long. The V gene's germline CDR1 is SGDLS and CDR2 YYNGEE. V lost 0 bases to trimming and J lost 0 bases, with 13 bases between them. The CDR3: CASSVGLNSRSGANVLTF. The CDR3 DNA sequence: TGTGCCAGCAGCGTAGGTCTCAACTCGCGCTCTGGGGCCAACGTCCTGACTTTC.

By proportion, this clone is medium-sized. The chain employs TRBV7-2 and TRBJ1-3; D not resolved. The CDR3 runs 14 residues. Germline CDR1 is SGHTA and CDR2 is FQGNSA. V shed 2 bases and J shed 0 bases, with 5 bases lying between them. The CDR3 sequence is CASSLQSSGNTIYF. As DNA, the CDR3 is TGTGCCAGCAGCTTACAAAGCTCTGGAAACACCATATATTTT.

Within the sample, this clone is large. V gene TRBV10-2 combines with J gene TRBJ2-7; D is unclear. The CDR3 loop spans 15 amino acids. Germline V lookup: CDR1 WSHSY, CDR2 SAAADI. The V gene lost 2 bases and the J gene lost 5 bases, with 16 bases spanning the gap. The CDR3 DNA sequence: TGCGCCAGCAGTGAGAACAGCCCCGGCGCCGACGAGCAGTACTTC. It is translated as CASSENSPGADEQYF.

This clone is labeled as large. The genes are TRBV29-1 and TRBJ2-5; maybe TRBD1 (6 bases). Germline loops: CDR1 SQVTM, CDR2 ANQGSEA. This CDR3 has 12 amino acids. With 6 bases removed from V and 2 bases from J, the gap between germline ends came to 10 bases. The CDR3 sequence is CSVGHVQETQYF. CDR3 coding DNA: TGCAGCGTGGGACACGTTCAAGAGACCCAGTACTTC.

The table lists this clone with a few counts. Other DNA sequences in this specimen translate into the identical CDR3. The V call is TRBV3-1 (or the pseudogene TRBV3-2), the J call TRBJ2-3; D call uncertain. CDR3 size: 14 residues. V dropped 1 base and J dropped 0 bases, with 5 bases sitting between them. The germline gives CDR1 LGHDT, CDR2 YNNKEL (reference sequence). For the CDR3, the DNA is TGTGCCAGCAGCCAAGCAGCCAGCACAGATACGCAGTATTTT. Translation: CASSQAASTDTQYF.

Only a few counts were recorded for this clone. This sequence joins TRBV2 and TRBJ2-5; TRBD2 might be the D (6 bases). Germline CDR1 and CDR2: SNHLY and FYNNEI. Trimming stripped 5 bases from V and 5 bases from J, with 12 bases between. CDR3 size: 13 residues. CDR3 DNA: TGTGCCAGCAGTTTTAGCGGCGGGGAGACCCAGTACTTC. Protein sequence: CASSFSGGETQYF.

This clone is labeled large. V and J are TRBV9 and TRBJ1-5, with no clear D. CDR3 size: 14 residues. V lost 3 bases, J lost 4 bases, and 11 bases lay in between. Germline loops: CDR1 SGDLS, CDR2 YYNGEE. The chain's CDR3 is CASSASGGNQPQHF. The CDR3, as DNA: TGTGCCAGCAGCGCGAGCGGAGGAAATCAGCCCCAGCATTTT.

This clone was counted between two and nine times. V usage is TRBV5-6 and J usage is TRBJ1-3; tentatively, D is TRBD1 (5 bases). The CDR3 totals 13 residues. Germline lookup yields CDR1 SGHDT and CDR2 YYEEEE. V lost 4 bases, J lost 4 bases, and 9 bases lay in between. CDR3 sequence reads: CASSGDPGNTIYF. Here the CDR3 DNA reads TGTGCCAGCAGCGGGGACCCCGGAAACACCATATATTTT.

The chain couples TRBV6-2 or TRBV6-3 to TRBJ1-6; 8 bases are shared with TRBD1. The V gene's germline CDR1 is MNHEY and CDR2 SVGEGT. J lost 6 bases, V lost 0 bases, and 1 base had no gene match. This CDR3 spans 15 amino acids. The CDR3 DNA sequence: TGTGCCAGCAGTTACTCGACAGGGGTTAATTCACCCCTCCACTTT. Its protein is CASSYSTGVNSPLHF.

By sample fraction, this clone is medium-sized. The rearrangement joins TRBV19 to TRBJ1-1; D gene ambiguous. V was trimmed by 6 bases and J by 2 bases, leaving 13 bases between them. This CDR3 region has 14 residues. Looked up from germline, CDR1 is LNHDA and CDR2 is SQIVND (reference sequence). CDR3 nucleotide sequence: TGTGCCAGTAGCCCCGAGACGGAAAACACTGAAGCTTTCTTT. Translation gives CASSPETENTEAFF.

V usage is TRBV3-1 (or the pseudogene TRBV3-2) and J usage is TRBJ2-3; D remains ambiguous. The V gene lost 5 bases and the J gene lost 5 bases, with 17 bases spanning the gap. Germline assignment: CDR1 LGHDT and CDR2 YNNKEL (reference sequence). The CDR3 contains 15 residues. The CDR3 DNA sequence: TGTGCCAGCAGCGCAGCCCTTCCCATGCAAGATACGCAGTATTTT. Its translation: CASSAALPMQDTQYF.

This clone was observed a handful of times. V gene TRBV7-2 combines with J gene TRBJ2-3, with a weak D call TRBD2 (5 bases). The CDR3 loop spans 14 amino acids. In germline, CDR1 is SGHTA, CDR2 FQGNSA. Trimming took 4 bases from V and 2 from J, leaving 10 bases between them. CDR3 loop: CASSSERSTDTQYF. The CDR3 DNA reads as TGTGCCAGCAGCTCAGAGCGGTCCACAGATACGCAGTATTTT. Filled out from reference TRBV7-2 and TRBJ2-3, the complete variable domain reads GAGVSQSPSNKVTEKGKDVELRCDPISGHTALYWYRQSLGQGLEFLIYFQGNSAPDKSGLPSDRFSAERTGGSVSTLTIQRTQQEDSAVYLCASSSERSTDTQYFGPGTRLTVL.

CDR3 residues: CASSARRRREIFLSYEQYV. CDR3 sequence (DNA): TGTGCCAGCAGCGCCCGTAGGAGGCGGGAAATCTTCCTGTCCTACGAGCAGTACGTC. V and J are TRBV9 and TRBJ2-7; D possibly corresponds to TRBD2 (6 bases). There are 19 residues in the CDR3. Germline V gene lookup returns CDR1 SGDLS and CDR2 YYNGEE. The V end lost 3 bases, the J end lost 1 base, and 26 bases lay between the germline ends.

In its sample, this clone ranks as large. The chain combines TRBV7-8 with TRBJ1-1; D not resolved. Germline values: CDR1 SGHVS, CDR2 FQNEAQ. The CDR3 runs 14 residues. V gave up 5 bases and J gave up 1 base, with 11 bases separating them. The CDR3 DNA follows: TGTGCCAGCAGCCGGGGTTCGGGGAACACTGAAGCTTTCTTT. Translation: CASSRGSGNTEAFF.

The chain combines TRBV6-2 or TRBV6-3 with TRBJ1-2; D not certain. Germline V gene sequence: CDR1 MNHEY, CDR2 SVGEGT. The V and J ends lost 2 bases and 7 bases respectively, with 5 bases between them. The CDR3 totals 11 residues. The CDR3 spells CASSYGVGYTF. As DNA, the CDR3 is TGTGCCAGCAGTTACGGGGTTGGCTACACCTTC.

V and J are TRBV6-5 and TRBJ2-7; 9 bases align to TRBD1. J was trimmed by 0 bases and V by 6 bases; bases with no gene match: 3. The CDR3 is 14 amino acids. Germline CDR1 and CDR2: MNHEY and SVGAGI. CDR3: CASRMTGGSYEQYV. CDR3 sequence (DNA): TGTGCCAGCAGGATGACAGGGGGCTCCTACGAGCAGTACGTC.

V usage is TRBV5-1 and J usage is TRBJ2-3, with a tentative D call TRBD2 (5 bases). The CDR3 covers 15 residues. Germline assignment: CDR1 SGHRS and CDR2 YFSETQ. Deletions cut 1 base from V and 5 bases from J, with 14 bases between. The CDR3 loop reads CASSLSDSGRDTQYF. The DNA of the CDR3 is TGCGCCAGCAGCTTGTCGGACTCGGGGAGAGATACGCAGTATTTT.

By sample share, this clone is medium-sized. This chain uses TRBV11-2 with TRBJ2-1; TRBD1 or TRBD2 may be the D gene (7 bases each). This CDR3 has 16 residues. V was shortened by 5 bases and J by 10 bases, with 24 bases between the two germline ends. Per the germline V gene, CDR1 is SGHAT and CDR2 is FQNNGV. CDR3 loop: CASSPGTAEGRVEQFF. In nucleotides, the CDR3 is TGTGCCAGCAGCCCGGGGACAGCCGAAGGGAGGGTGGAGCAGTTCTTC.

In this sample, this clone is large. CDR3 protein: CASSKRATNEKLFF. The CDR3 DNA reads TGTGCCAGTAGTAAGAGAGCAACTAATGAAAAACTGTTTTTT. The gene calls are TRBV19 and TRBJ1-4, with no clear D. The V end lost 4 bases, the J end lost 0 bases, and 6 bases lay between the germline ends. The CDR3 has 14 residues. Germline V gives CDR1 LNHDA, CDR2 SQIVND (reference sequence).

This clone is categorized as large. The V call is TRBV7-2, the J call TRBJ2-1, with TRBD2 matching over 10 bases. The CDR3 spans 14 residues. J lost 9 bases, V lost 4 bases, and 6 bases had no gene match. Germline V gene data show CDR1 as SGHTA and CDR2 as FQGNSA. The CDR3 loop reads CASSSERGGFEQFF. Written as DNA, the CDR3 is TGTGCCAGCAGCTCGGAGCGGGGGGGCTTTGAGCAGTTCTTC.

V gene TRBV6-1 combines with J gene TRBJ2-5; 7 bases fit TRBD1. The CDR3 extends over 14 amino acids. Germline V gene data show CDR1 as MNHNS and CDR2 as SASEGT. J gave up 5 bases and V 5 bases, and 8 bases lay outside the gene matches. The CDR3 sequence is CASSSTGDWETQYF. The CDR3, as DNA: TGTGCCAGCAGTTCTACAGGGGATTGGGAGACCCAGTACTTC.

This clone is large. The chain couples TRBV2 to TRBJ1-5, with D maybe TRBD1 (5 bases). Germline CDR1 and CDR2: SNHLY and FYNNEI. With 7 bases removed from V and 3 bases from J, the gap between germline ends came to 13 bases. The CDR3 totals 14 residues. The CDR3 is CASKTGRNNQPQHF. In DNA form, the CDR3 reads TGTGCCAGCAAGACGGGACGGAACAATCAGCCCCAGCATTTT.

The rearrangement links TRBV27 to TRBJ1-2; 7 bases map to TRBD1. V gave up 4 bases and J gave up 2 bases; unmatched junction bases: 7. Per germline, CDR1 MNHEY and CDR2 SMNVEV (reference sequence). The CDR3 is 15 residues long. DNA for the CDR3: TGTGCCAGCAGTTCCGGTTTCAGGGGGAACTATGGCTACACCTTC. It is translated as CASSSGFRGNYGYTF.

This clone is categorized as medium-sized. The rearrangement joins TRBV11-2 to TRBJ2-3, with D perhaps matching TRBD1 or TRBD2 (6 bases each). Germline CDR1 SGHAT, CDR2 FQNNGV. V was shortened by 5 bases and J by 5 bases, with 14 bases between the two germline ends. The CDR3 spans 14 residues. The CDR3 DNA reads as TGTGCCAGCAGCACCCGGGGGCGGGGAGATACGCAGTATTTT. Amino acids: CASSTRGRGDTQYF.

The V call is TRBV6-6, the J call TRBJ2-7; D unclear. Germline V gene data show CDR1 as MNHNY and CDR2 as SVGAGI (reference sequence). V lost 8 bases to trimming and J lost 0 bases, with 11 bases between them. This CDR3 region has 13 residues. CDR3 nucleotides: TGTGCCAGCGTGGGGTCGAGCTCCTACGAGCAGTACGTC. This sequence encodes CASVGSSSYEQYV.

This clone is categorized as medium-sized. Here the CDR3 reads CASSLVVETQYF. For the CDR3, the DNA is TGTGCCAGCAGCTTGGTAGTTGAGACCCAGTACTTC. V gene TRBV5-5 combines with J gene TRBJ2-5; D is ambiguous. The CDR3 covers 12 residues. Trimming cost V 0 bases and J 5 bases, with 5 bases left between them. Germline CDR1 and CDR2: SGHKS and YYEKEE (reference sequence).

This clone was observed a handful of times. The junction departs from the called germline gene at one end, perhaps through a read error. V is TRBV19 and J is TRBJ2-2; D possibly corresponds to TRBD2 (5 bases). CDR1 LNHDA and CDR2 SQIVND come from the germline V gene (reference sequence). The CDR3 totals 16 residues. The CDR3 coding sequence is TGTGCCAGTAGTATGTCTCGCAGACGCGAACACCGGGGAGCTGTTTTT. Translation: CASSMSRRREHRGAVF.

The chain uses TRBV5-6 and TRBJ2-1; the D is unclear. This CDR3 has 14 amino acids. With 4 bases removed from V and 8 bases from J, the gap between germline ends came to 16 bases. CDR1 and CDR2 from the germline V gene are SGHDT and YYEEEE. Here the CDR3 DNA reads TGTGCCAGCAGCCCGGATTTAAGGGTCCATGAGCAGTTCTTC. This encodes CASSPDLRVHEQFF. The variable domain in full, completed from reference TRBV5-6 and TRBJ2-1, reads DAGVTQSPTHLIKTRGQQVTLRCSPKSGHDTVSWYQQALGQGPQFIFQYYEEEERQRGNFPDRFSGHQFPNYSSELNVNALLLGDSALYLCASSPDLRVHEQFFGPGTRLTVL.

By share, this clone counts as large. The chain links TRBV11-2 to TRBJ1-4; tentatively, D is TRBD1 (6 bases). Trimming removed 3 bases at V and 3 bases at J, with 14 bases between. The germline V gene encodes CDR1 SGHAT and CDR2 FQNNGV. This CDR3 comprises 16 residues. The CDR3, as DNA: TGTGCCAGCAGCTTCCTCGGGGGGGCGGCTAATGAAAAACTGTTTTTT. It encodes CASSFLGGAANEKLFF.